One T cell receptor (beta chain) is described in this entry. Its target is unknown. TCRdb fed the 5' RACE reads into MiXCR, producing one record per CDR3 protein. This sample yields 500,000 to 550,000 distinct CDR3 sequences, of which around a fifth are seen a single time; roughly a sixth belongs to the top ten. This entry is derived from a study of T cells after yellow fever vaccination. Trimming cost V 3 bases and J 1 base, with 11 bases left between them. In germline, CDR1 is SGHRS, CDR2 YFSETQ. The CDR3 has 15 residues. Points from the study as a whole: A minor fraction of clonotypes spanned both CD4 and CD8 compartments. Researchers cautioned that FACS-sorted repertoires could harbor abundant clonotypes contaminating from the bulk population. The study re-detected most primary-vaccination clones after the booster (96% CD4, 80% to 90% CD8).

V and J are TRBV5-1 and TRBJ2-4; either TRBD1 or TRBD2 may supply D (6 bases each). The sequencing here drew on PBMCs, taken about 21 days after the first yellow fever vaccination. This TCR came from a man younger than 30 who received the YFV17D yellow fever vaccine. CDR3 DNA: TGCGCCAGCAGCTCCTTAGGGGGGGCCAAAAACATTCAGTACTTC. Protein: CASSSLGGAKNIQYF.